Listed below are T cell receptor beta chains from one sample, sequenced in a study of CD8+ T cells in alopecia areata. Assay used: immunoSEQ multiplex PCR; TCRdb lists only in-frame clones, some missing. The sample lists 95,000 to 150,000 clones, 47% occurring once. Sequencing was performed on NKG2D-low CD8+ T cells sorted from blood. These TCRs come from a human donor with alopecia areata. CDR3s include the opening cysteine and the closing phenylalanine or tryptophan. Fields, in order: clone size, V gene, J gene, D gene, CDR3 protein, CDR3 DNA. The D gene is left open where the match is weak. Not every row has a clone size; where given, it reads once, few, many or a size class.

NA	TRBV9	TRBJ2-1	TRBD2	CASSPRAGPGFNEQFF	TGTGCCAGCAGCCCCAGAGCGGGGCCGGGCTTCAATGAGCAGTTCTTC
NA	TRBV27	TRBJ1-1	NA	CASSLWTGHTEAFF	TGTGCCAGCAGTTTATGGACGGGTCACACTGAAGCTTTCTTT
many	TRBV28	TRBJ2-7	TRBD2	CASSSRTSGISEQYF	TGTGCCAGCAGTTCGAGGACTAGCGGGATAAGCGAGCAGTACTTC
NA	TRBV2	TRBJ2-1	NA	CASMDYDNEQFF	TGTGCCAGCATGGACTACGACAATGAGCAGTTCTTC
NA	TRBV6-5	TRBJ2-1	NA	CASIRGGEQFF	TGTGCCAGCATTAGAGGAGGTGAGCAGTTCTTC
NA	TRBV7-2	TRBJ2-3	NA	CASSLDPGGPNTQYF	TGTGCCAGCAGCTTAGATCCGGGCGGGCCTAATACGCAGTATTTT
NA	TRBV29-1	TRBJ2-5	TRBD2	CSLLAGNQETQYF	TGCAGCCTTTTAGCGGGGAACCAAGAGACCCAGTACTTC
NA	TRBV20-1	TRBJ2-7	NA	CSAADEYEQYF	TGCAGTGCTGCTGACGAGTACGAGCAGTACTTC
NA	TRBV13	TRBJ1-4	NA	CASQEQGNEKLFF	TGTGCCAGTCAGGAACAGGGTAATGAAAAACTGTTTTTT
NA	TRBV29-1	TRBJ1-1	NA	CSVDQTNTEAFF	TGCAGCGTTGATCAGACTAACACTGAAGCTTTCTTT
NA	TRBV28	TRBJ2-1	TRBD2	CASSQRLANEQFF	TGTGCCAGCAGTCAGAGACTAGCCAATGAGCAGTTCTTC
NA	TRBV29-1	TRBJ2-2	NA	CSVVRGNTGELFF	TGCAGCGTTGTGCGCGGTAACACCGGGGAGCTGTTTTTT
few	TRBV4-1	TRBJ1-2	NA	CASSQDPGFNYGYTF	TGCGCCAGCAGCCAGGACCCGGGATTTAACTATGGCTACACCTTC
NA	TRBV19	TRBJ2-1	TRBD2	CASTPGLGQFF	TGTGCCAGTACCCCGGGACTAGGGCAGTTCTTC
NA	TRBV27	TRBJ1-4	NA	CASSRTVNEKLFF	TGTGCCAGCAGTCGGACAGTTAATGAAAAACTGTTTTTT
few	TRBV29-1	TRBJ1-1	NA	CSVENTEAFF	TGCAGCGTTGAGAACACTGAAGCTTTCTTT
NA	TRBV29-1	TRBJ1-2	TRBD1	CSVNTGVYGYTF	TGCAGCGTTAATACAGGGGTCTATGGCTACACCTTC
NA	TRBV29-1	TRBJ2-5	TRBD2	CSVEGGFETQYF	TGCAGCGTTGAGGGAGGGTTCGAGACCCAGTACTTC